This T cell receptor (beta chain) derives from a study of T cells in Graves' hyperthyroidism and ophthalmopathy. In the study overall: Peripheral blood samples were taken at initial diagnosis, prior to any treatment.

Per germline, CDR1 SQVTM and CDR2 ANQGSEA. Unmatched junction bases numbered 14, after V lost 1 base and J lost 4 bases. CDR3 length: 17 amino acids. A patient was excluded if there was uncontrolled infection, other autoimmune disease, pregnancy or lactation. Clinicians diagnosed patients from clinical symptoms, serum thyroxine and TRAb, thyroid ultrasound and orbital computed tomography. Fresh peripheral blood, 9.5 to 10 ml of it, supplied the PBMCs. The investigators amplified TCR beta CDR3 regions from RNA transcripts. A set of HTBI primers served as the primers for a first-round RT-PCR of the TCR CDR3. From the multiplex PCR reads, TCRdb called clonotypes with MiXCR, one entry per CDR3 protein. This sample has more than 500,000 distinct CDR3 sequences, with 14% to 15% found just once. This clonotype was recorded at least ten times.

This chain links TRBV29-1 with TRBJ2-7; the match to TRBD2 covers 9 bases. Input material: blood. This TCR was sampled from a middle-aged woman with Graves' ophthalmopathy. DNA of the CDR3: TGCAGCGTTGAAGTCGGTAATGGGCGGGAGGGTTTATACGAGCAGTACTTC. Amino acids: CSVEVGNGREGLYEQYF.